A single sample is the source of the 10 T cell receptor beta chains below, sequenced in a study of T cell clonotyping in hematopoietic cell transplantation. The time point was: recipient sample about 28 days before transplant, after cytoreduction. Clones were sequenced by immunoSEQ multiplex PCR, and TCRdb holds only the in-frame ones, with some missing. The sample holds tens of thousands of clones, roughly 85% seen once. Sequencing was performed on peripheral blood mononuclear cells, taken before stem cell transplant. The source of these receptors is a man aged 55 to 70 with myelodysplastic syndrome. Some clones in this sample may be carry-over from other donors' samples.

V and J are TRBV11-2 and TRBJ1-1; tentative D call: TRBD1 (6 bases). Looked up from germline, CDR1 is SGHAT and CDR2 is FQNNGV. This CDR3 comprises 15 residues. V lost 8 bases and J lost 1, with 17 bases in between. The CDR3 loop is CASDFRGGSNTEAFF. The CDR3 bases are TGTGCCAGCGACTTCCGAGGGGGGTCGAACACTGAAGCTTTCTTT.

V usage is TRBV10-3 and J usage is TRBJ1-1, with 9 bases lining up with TRBD1. CDR3 length equals 16 residues. V shed 3 bases, J shed 4 bases, and the junction held 9 bases outside the gene matches. CDR1 and CDR2 (germline): ENHRY, SYGVKD. CDR3 in DNA: TGTGCCATCAGTGACGGGCAACAGGGGGCTGTCACTGAAGCTTTCTTT. It yields the protein CAISDGQQGAVTEAFF.

The chain carries TRBV14 and TRBJ2-7; a weak D match, TRBD2 (5 bases). The germline V gene has CDR1 SGHDN and CDR2 FVKESK. With 3 bases removed from V and 5 bases from J, the gap between germline ends came to 14 bases. The CDR3 spans 14 residues. The CDR3 sequence is CASSQMAGNHEQYF. Here the CDR3 DNA reads TGTGCCAGCAGCCAGATGGCCGGGAACCACGAGCAGTACTTC.

The chain links TRBV11-2 to TRBJ2-7, with D perhaps matching TRBD1 or TRBD2 (6 bases each). Germline CDR1 reads SGHAT; CDR2 reads FQNNGV. The ends were cut back, 4 bases at V and 4 bases at J, with 14 bases in the middle. The CDR3 consists of 14 residues. For the CDR3, the DNA is TGTGCCAGCAGCTCGACGCCGGGGGCATACGAGCAGTACTTC. Its translation is CASSSTPGAYEQYF.

This sequence joins TRBV28 and TRBJ2-5; TRBD2 might be the D (6 bases). Germline V lookup: CDR1 MDHEN, CDR2 SYDVKM. The CDR3 covers 14 residues. The V and J ends lost 2 bases and 1 base respectively, with 8 bases between them. The CDR3 bases are TGTGCCAGCAGTTTAGGAGGGTTCCAAGAGACCCAGTACTTC. It translates to CASSLGGFQETQYF.

Comment on this clone: A read error may account for a junction end that differs from germline. The rearrangement links TRBV7-7 to TRBJ2-1; D might be TRBD2 (5 bases). The CDR3 extends over 15 amino acids. Looked up from germline, CDR1 is SSHAT and CDR2 is FNYEAQ (reference sequence). CDR3 nucleotides: TGTGCTAGCAGCTTAGCGCCGAGCTCCTACAATGAGCAGTTCTTC. It yields the protein CASSLAPSSYNEQFF.

V is TRBV7-2 and J is TRBJ2-7; no firm D call. Germline V lookup: CDR1 SGHTA, CDR2 FQGNSA. The germline V and J ends were trimmed by 4 bases and 4 bases, with 8 bases remaining between them. There are 12 residues in the CDR3. This CDR3 is CASSSEVYEQYF. CDR3 bases: TGTGCCAGCAGCTCCGAGGTTTACGAGCAGTACTTC.

The chain uses TRBV7-8 and TRBJ2-2, with D hard to call. The CDR3 sequence is 14 residues long. V was clipped by 1 base and J by 6 bases, with 9 bases between them. In germline, CDR1 is SGHVS, CDR2 FQNEAQ. The CDR3 DNA sequence: TGTGCCAGCAGCTTAGGCCAGTCCGCCGGGGAGCTGTTTTTT. Translation gives CASSLGQSAGELFF.

This chain links TRBV6-6 with TRBJ2-5, with D possibly matching TRBD1 (5 bases). This CDR3 region has 13 residues. Trimming cost V 6 bases and J 5 bases, with 13 bases left between them. In germline, CDR1 is MNHNY, CDR2 SVGAGI (reference sequence). CDR3 nucleotides: TGTGCCAGCAGCCCTACAGGTGGTGAGACCCAGTACTTC. Translation gives CASSPTGGETQYF.

The genes are TRBV27 and TRBJ2-7, with 15 positions matching TRBD2. The germline gives CDR1 MNHEY, CDR2 SMNVEV (reference sequence). Trimming removed 4 bases from V and 4 bases from J; junction bases left unmatched: 23. There are 22 residues in the CDR3. CDR3 region: CASSSEGVSGTSGGPSLYEQYF. DNA for the CDR3: TGTGCCAGCAGTTCAGAGGGGGTTTCCGGGACTAGCGGGGGGCCGTCCCTTTACGAGCAGTACTTC.